The present entry profiles one T cell receptor beta chain with its context. The target of this receptor is not known. No much larger clone is present one base from it, and per-base qualities are unavailable. The data are from a study of beta chain features in type 1 diabetes (dated by TCRdb to about 2018). As for the study more broadly: Patients and healthy donors did not differ in mean age, gender distribution, total cell number or subset yield. A total of 85 million to 140 million sorted cells were examined across all samples, and a strong correlation was observed between cell number per subset and RNA yield. The study compared the TCRB repertoires of sorted circulating CD4+ T cell subsets in recently diagnosed type 1 diabetes patients with those in matched healthy donors. Naive and central memory subsets were obtained from all 30 or so donors, but regulatory and stem cell-like memory subsets were isolated from only 8 patients and roughly 8 healthy donors.

Each donor gave one peripheral blood draw, around 100 mL on average, collected into heparinised tubes. A BD FACSAria II and a panel including CD45RO, CCR7, CD25, CD127, CD95 and CD27 were used to sort naive, central memory, regulatory and stem cell-like memory CD4+ T cells. A purity above 95% was achieved for all sorted populations. PBMCs were separated immediately by Lymphoprep density gradient centrifugation and were stained directly, without being cultured. So that batch effects would be minimized, each experiment stained and sorted samples in pairs, pairing one healthy donor with one patient. The entire amount of isolated RNA was reverse transcribed using the High Capacity cDNA Reverse Transcription Kit, so the sequenced TCRB transcripts were expressed ones. Deep immunoSEQ sequencing was performed on naive, central memory and regulatory T cell samples, with an average of roughly 3.6 million total reads per sample. After sorted cells were lysed in RLT buffer, RNA was extracted with DNase-treated RNeasy Micro or Mini kits, with the choice depending on cell number. To prevent cross-contamination, each cell subset was processed individually, whereas patient and healthy donor samples were processed jointly. The immunoSEQ multiplex PCR was used to amplify TCRB sequences from cDNA, generating 87-bp fragments that spanned the CDR3 region. The amplicons were sequenced using the Illumina HiSeq platform. As for the authors' bioinformatics: PCR bias was computationally corrected using synthetic template baselines, reads within Hamming distance 2 were collapsed, and singletons that could not be merged were discarded. Reads were aligned to IMGT to assign V, D and J genes, CDR3 length, and insertions or deletions at six rearrangement sites. Within each subset, clonotype counts were normalized to the number of sorted cells before true diversity and Gini coefficients were calculated with the tcR R package. The overlap coefficient, calculated on TCRB nucleotide sequences, was used to quantify repertoire sharing. As stored in TCRdb, this immuneACCESS dataset retains in-frame rearrangements with V and J assigned. A fraction of the clones does not appear; measured against another copy, unresolved V genes explain less than half of the discrepancy, and the remainder lacks a known reason. V, J and clone size derive from that table, while D and trimming were established from the DNA sequence. This sample gives 300,000 or so clones in total; roughly 8% of them show up just once. Less than 0.45% of the sample belongs to the ten largest clones.

Points the paper makes about the study in general: Shorter templates might have been favored by PCR, but patient and control samples were amplified and corrected together, so both groups would have been affected equally by any skew. At VDJ recombination sites, patients with type 1 diabetes made fewer insertions and deleted more nucleotides, a pattern implying thymic rearrangement abnormalities. Because cDNA was sequenced instead of genomic DNA, highly expressing activated cells could be over-represented, though the groups showed no difference in activation or CD3 levels. HLA sub-analyses involved small numbers of individuals, so any influence of HLA type on TCRB rearrangement remained unresolved. Naive, central memory and regulatory TCRB repertoires appeared more similar among patients than among healthy donors. Type 1 diabetes patients showed a moderate but significant shortening of TCRB CDR3 length in all four CD4+ subsets.

Spanning cysteine to phenylalanine, the CDR3 consists of 13 amino acids. Solely the CDR3 DNA is kept, with 39 bases framed from the first base. Trimming at the junction amounts to 2 bases on V and 9 bases on J, and the germline ends lie 12 bases apart. CDR1 and CDR2, per the germline V gene, are MGHRA and YSYEKL. This sequence was found in a woman aged 18-29 years in good health. Specimen: central memory CD4+ T cells from blood. This receptor chain uses TRBV4-1 and TRBJ2-3; no D gene can be assigned with confidence. The nucleotides are TGCGCCAGCAGCCAAACTGGGTCTCCGACGCAGTATTTT. This translates into CASSQTGSPTQYF.